Sequencing of this TCR beta chain was carried out in a study of blood T cell repertoires in COVID-19. Sequencing was performed with immunoSEQ multiplex PCR; in TCRdb, only in-frame clones are kept and a portion is missing. The profile shows around 260,000 clones, roughly 90% of them singletons. V lost 6 bases, J lost 2 bases, and 15 bases lay in between. Germline assignment: CDR1 SGHRS and CDR2 YFSETQ. The CDR3 totals 15 residues. The V gene is TRBV5-1, the J gene TRBJ2-1; tentatively, D is TRBD2 (5 bases). Sequenced input: peripheral blood. This clonotype was sampled from a man aged 55 to 70 who had recovered from COVID-19. CDR3 region: CASKEGFGAYNEQFF. The CDR3 DNA is TGCGCCAGCAAGGAAGGTTTCGGGGCCTACAATGAGCAGTTCTTC.